This passage covers 21 T cell receptor beta chains from one sample sequenced in a study of blood T cell repertoires in COVID-19 (dated by TCRdb to 2019 to 2021). The library was generated by the immunoSEQ multiplex PCR assay. The table was pulled from immuneACCESS by TCRdb, which kept in-frame rearrangements only. Such tables lose some clones; where checked, under half of the loss comes from unresolved V genes, and the rest has no known cause. Counted in this sample were approximately 460,000 clones; roughly 89% of them appeared once. Of the sample, around 0.92% is held by the ten largest clones. What was sequenced was peripheral blood. The source of these receptors is a man between 18 and 35 years old with COVID-19, enrolled during active disease.

The gene calls are TRBV6-5 and TRBJ1-6; tentative D call: TRBD1 (6 bases). The CDR3 is made up of 15 amino acids. The germline V gene encodes CDR1 MNHEY and CDR2 SVGAGI. V was trimmed by 6 bases and J by 6 bases, leaving 15 bases between them. This CDR3 is CASRMMTGPNSPLHF. CDR3 DNA sequence: TGTGCCAGCAGGATGATGACAGGACCTAATTCACCCCTCCACTTT.

This sequence joins TRBV7-2 and TRBJ2-7; 7 positions agree with TRBD2. In germline, CDR1 is SGHTA, CDR2 FQGNSA. The CDR3 sequence is 14 residues long. V shed 5 bases, J shed 2 bases, and the junction held 6 bases outside the gene matches. The CDR3 DNA sequence: TGTGCCAGCAGCCATCTGGCGGGGGCCTACGAGCAGTACTTC. It translates to CASSHLAGAYEQYF.

V usage is TRBV11-2 and J usage is TRBJ2-3; D unclear. Per germline, CDR1 SGHAT and CDR2 FQNNGV. This CDR3 comprises 16 residues. With 3 bases removed from V and 2 bases from J, the gap between germline ends came to 15 bases. The CDR3 here is CASSFHQESITDTQYF. CDR3 nucleotides: TGTGCCAGCAGCTTCCACCAGGAATCAATCACAGATACGCAGTATTTT. The full variable domain, its missing parts supplied by reference TRBV11-2 and TRBJ2-3, is EAGVAQSPRYKIIEKRQSVAFWCNPISGHATLYWYQQILGQGPKLLIQFQNNGVVDDSQLPKDRFSAERLKGVDSTLKIQPAKLEDSAVYLCASSFHQESITDTQYFGPGTRLTVL.

The rearrangement joins TRBV6-5 to TRBJ2-7, with 8 bases matching TRBD1. This CDR3 is 13 amino acids long. Germline CDR1 and CDR2: MNHEY and SVGAGI. J was trimmed by 2 bases and V by 7 bases; bases with no gene match: 4. The CDR3 spells CASNKQGAYEQYF. In nucleotides, the CDR3 is TGTGCCAGCAATAAACAGGGGGCCTACGAGCAGTACTTC.

The chain employs TRBV29-1 and TRBJ1-1, with 11 nucleotides matching TRBD1. The CDR3 covers 13 residues. V lost 4 bases and J lost 4; bases outside the gene matches: 2. Germline assignment: CDR1 SQVTM and CDR2 ANQGSEA. The CDR3: CSVVGTGGTEAFF. CDR3 nucleotide sequence: TGCAGCGTTGTTGGGACAGGGGGCACTGAAGCTTTCTTT. Full variable domain (missing parts from reference TRBV29-1 and TRBJ1-1): SAVISQKPSRDICQRGTSLTIQCQVDSQVTMMFWYRQQPGQSLTLIATANQGSEATYESGFVIDKFPISRPNLTFSTLTVSNMSPEDSSIYLCSVVGTGGTEAFFGQGTRLTVV.

The chain has TRBV9 and TRBJ2-7; D gene uncertain. The V end was cut by 1 base, the J end by 3 bases, with 8 bases between. The length of the CDR3 is 13 residues. The germline gives CDR1 SGDLS, CDR2 YYNGEE. The CDR3: CASSVTTNYEQYF. CDR3 DNA sequence: TGTGCCAGCAGCGTAACTACTAACTACGAGCAGTACTTC.

The V gene is TRBV20-1, the J gene TRBJ2-3; unclear D gene. Germline V gene lookup returns CDR1 DFQATT and CDR2 SNEGSKA (reference sequence). There are 13 residues in the CDR3. The V end lost 3 bases, the J end lost 4 bases, and 11 bases lay between the germline ends. CDR3 in DNA: TGCAGTGCTAGTCGAAGAGCCCCAGATACGCAGTATTTT. Amino acids: CSASRRAPDTQYF.

This chain links TRBV5-4 with TRBJ2-5, with TRBD2 matching over 13 bases. The ends lost 5 bases at V and 1 base at J; junction bases unmatched: 5. The length of the CDR3 is 16 residues. The germline CDR1 and CDR2 sequences are SGHNT and YYREEE (reference sequence). CDR3 in DNA: TGTGCCAGCAGTATCGGACTAGCGGGGGCCCAAGAGACCCAGTACTTC. Protein sequence: CASSIGLAGAQETQYF.

J is TRBJ1-5 and V is TRBV24-1; D unclear. From germline, CDR1 is KGHDR and CDR2 SFDVKD. The CDR3 runs 14 residues. The V end lost 4 bases, the J end lost 7 bases, and 13 bases lay between the germline ends. The CDR3 spells CATSEPGQKQPQHF. The CDR3 nucleotides read TGTGCCACCAGTGAACCAGGTCAAAAACAGCCCCAGCATTTT.

V is TRBV30 and J is TRBJ1-6, with TRBD1 matching 10 bases. With 5 bases clipped from V and 10 bases from J, the junction kept 5 bases outside the gene matches. Germline lookup yields CDR1 GTSNPN and CDR2 SVGIG (reference sequence). The CDR3 is made up of 13 amino acids. CDR3 sequence: CAWAGTGESPLHF. The CDR3 bases are TGTGCCTGGGCCGGGACAGGGGAATCACCCCTCCACTTT.

The table lists this clone with a few counts. V gene TRBV7-2 combines with J gene TRBJ2-6, with D possibly TRBD2 on 5 matching bases. The V and J ends lost 5 bases and 0 bases respectively, with 11 bases between them. The CDR3 consists of 16 residues. Germline V CDR1 and CDR2: SGHTA, FQGNSA. CDR3: CASSAHGVSGANVLTF. In DNA form, the CDR3 reads TGTGCCAGCAGCGCCCACGGGGTCTCTGGGGCCAACGTCCTGACTTTC.

The gene calls are TRBV19 and TRBJ2-3, with D hard to call. The CDR3 totals 12 residues. In germline, CDR1 is LNHDA, CDR2 SQIVND (reference sequence). Trimming removed 5 bases from V and 4 bases from J, with 7 bases in between. The CDR3 DNA reads as TGTGCCAGTAGTCAGAGGCCAGATACGCAGTATTTT. Protein product: CASSQRPDTQYF.

The chain uses TRBV30 and TRBJ1-4, with TRBD1 matching 8 bases. This CDR3 is 15 amino acids long. The V and J ends lost 4 bases and 7 bases, in that order; junction bases with no gene match: 11. CDR1 is GTSNPN, CDR2 SVGIG, per germline (reference sequence). The CDR3 nucleotides read TGTGCCTGGACGGGAGACAGGGGAGGAGGTGAAAAACTGTTTTTT. Its translation: CAWTGDRGGGEKLFF.

The rearrangement joins TRBV2 to TRBJ1-2; the D is unclear. Deletions cut 4 bases from V and 7 bases from J, with 16 bases between. CDR1 is SNHLY and CDR2 is FYNNEI in the germline V gene. This CDR3 has 14 residues. The CDR3 DNA sequence: TGTGCCAGCAGTGGGGTAGAGGGAAGCTCTGGCTACACCTTC. Its protein is CASSGVEGSSGYTF.

This chain links TRBV7-9 with TRBJ1-5; possible D gene TRBD1, 5 bases. The germline V gene encodes CDR1 SEHNR and CDR2 FQNEAQ (reference sequence). Trimming took 7 bases from V and 0 from J, leaving 13 bases between them. The CDR3 contains 15 residues. The CDR3: CASTWGVDSNQPQHF. For the CDR3, the DNA is TGTGCCAGCACCTGGGGGGTAGATAGCAATCAGCCCCAGCATTTT. The full variable domain, with the rest looked up from reference TRBV7-9 and TRBJ1-5, is DTGVSQNPRHKITKRGQNVTFRCDPISEHNRLYWYRQTLGQGPEFLTYFQNEAQLEKSRLLSDRFSAERPKGSFSTLEIQRTEQGDSAMYLCASTWGVDSNQPQHFGDGTRLSIL.

This clone has only a few counts. This chain joins TRBV30 and TRBJ2-3; a possible D gene is TRBD2 (6 bases). This CDR3 has 13 amino acids. With 0 bases removed from V and 4 bases from J, the gap between germline ends came to 8 bases. CDR1 is GTSNPN, CDR2 SVGIG, per germline (reference sequence). The CDR3 sequence: CAWSVGRSDTQYF. The CDR3 DNA follows: TGTGCCTGGAGTGTTGGGAGGTCAGATACGCAGTATTTT.

This chain links TRBV5-6 with TRBJ1-2; D uncertain. Between the trimmed V and J ends, which lost 0 bases and 4 bases, there was a span of 10 bases. CDR1 and CDR2 from the germline V gene are SGHDT and YYEEEE. The CDR3 covers 14 residues. CDR3 nucleotides: TGTGCCAGCAGCTTGGCCACAGTTGCCTATGGCTACACCTTC. Its translation: CASSLATVAYGYTF.

The rearrangement links TRBV29-1 to TRBJ2-1, with 8 bases that match TRBD2. The CDR3 runs 13 residues. CDR1 and CDR2 from the germline V gene are SQVTM and ANQGSEA. V dropped 7 bases and J dropped 10; count of bases not matched to a gene: 12. CDR3 residues: CSATTGGQREQFF. The CDR3 DNA sequence: TGCAGCGCTACAACGGGGGGGCAACGGGAGCAGTTCTTC.

This chain's CDR3 is CASSQGRAGGPTGELFF. The CDR3 coding sequence is TGCGCCAGCAGCCAAGGTCGAGCGGGGGGGCCCACCGGGGAGCTGTTTTTT. This sequence joins TRBV4-1 and TRBJ2-2, with 10 bases fitting TRBD2. Trimming removed 1 base from V and 4 bases from J; junction bases left unmatched: 6. CDR3 length: 17 residues. From germline, CDR1 is MGHRA and CDR2 YSYEKL.

The chain is built from TRBV18 and TRBJ2-3; maybe TRBD2 (6 bases). In germline, CDR1 is KGHSH, CDR2 LQKENI. The CDR3 sequence is 18 residues long. The V and J ends lost 3 bases and 6 bases respectively, with 25 bases between them. Here the CDR3 DNA reads TGTGCCAGCTCACCTAATCGCGGGATGGCGGTGGTTTTGGATACGCAGTATTTT. Its protein product is CASSPNRGMAVVLDTQYF.

Worth noting for this clone: Additional DNA sequences in this sample encode the identical CDR3. J is TRBJ2-7 and V is TRBV18; D is ambiguous. V was trimmed by 2 bases and J by 3 bases, leaving 5 bases between them. This CDR3 comprises 12 residues. CDR1 and CDR2 (germline): KGHSH, LQKENI. The CDR3 DNA sequence: TGTGCCAGCTCACCATCCAGCTACGAGCAGTACTTC. It is translated as CASSPSSYEQYF.